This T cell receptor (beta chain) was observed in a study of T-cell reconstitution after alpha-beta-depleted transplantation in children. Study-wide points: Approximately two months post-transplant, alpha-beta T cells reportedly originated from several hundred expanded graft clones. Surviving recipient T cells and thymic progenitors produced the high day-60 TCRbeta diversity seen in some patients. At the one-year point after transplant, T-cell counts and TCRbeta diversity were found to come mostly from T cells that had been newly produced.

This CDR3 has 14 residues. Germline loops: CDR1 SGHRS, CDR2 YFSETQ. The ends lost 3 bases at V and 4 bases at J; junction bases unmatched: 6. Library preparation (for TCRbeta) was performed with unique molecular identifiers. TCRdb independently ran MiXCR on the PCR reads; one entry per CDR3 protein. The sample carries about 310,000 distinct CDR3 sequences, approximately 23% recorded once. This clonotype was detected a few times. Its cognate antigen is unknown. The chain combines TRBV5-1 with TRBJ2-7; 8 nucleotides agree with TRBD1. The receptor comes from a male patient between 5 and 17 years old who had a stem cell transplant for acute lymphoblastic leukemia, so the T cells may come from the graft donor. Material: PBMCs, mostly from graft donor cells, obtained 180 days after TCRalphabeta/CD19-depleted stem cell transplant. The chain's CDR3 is CASSSRDRYYEQYF. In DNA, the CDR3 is TGCGCCAGCAGCTCACGGGACAGGTATTACGAGCAGTACTTC.